The sequence of this T cell receptor (beta chain) was determined in a study of T cell repertoires in cytomegalovirus infection. Overall study context: Newly reported HLA-C-restricted and thoroughly characterized HLA-B-restricted CMV epitopes were employed. Evidence of both CMV infection and a matching HLA type came from public TCR beta signatures.

Findings of the study overall: Totalled public TCR beta family frequency picked out people who carried CMV plus the relevant HLA. What dominated the ex vivo response were HLA-C-restricted CMV-specific TCR beta clonotypes.

From the reads, TCRdb called clonotypes with MiXCR, one entry per CDR3 protein. The sample comprises 650,000 to 850,000 distinct CDR3 sequences, about 29% of which are singletons, and 13% rests with the top ten. V lost 6 bases, J lost 7 bases, and 11 bases stayed unmatched. CDR3 length equals 15 residues. A note on this clonotype: Its specificity is not known.

The chain employs TRBV12-3 or TRBV12-4 and TRBJ2-1; 8 bases match TRBD2. This clonotype originated in a human donor in good health (CMV status not recorded). Some clones in this sample may be carry-over from other donors' samples. Specimen: cultured CD8+ T cells from PBMCs, collected from culture after CMV antigen stimulation. CDR3 DNA: TGTGCCAGCAGCCCCAAGGCGGGGGGCTGGAATGAGCAGTTCTTC. Its translation: CASSPKAGGWNEQFF.